This is a list of T cell receptor beta chains from one sample in a study of cytomegalovirus exposure and HLA in healthy donors. The assay was immunoSEQ multiplex PCR, and TCRdb's table has in-frame clones only and misses some. The sample consists of roughly 100,000 clones, over 8% of them appearing once. Source material: PBMCs. The receptors originated from a man aged 45-65 years in good health and CMV-seropositive. CDR3s include the opening cysteine and the closing phenylalanine or tryptophan. A D gene is named only where the DNA matches it firmly.

TRBJ1-2	15	.	TRBV11-2	CASSSSDRSRYGYTF
TRBJ2-5	17	TRBD2	TRBV7-2	CASSQTGLAGPSETQYF
TRBJ1-1	15	TRBD1	TRBV9	CASSARDSLNTEAFF
TRBJ2-1	17	TRBD2	TRBV18	CASSPLIGTSGKGEQFF
TRBJ2-7	15	TRBD2	TRBV5-1	CASSLTFQREYEQYF
TRBJ2-7	16	.	TRBV28	CASSRRRPSHNPEQYF
TRBJ2-1	12	.	TRBV10-2	CASSPTSNEQFF
TRBJ1-1	16	TRBD1	TRBV4-2	CASSPLGTGMNTEAFF
TRBJ2-1	16	TRBD2	TRBV19	CASSAGRLAGGNEQFF
TRBJ2-5	15	.	TRBV18	CASSRNRDTQETQYF
TRBJ2-5	15	TRBD1	TRBV30	CAWSPGTGGRETQYF
TRBJ2-1	16	TRBD2	TRBV18	CASSPPGREGLDEQFF
TRBJ2-7	15	TRBD2	TRBV29-1	CSVDKTTSGSYEQYF
TRBJ2-2	14	TRBD1	TRBV9	CASSATTGRGELFF
TRBJ2-2	15	TRBD2	TRBV7-3	CASSRSGDPTGELFF
TRBJ1-5	13	.	TRBV10-3	CAISARVDQPQHF
TRBJ2-7	16	.	TRBV18	CASSAAISQAGYEQYF
TRBJ2-7	14	TRBD1	TRBV7-9	CASNHPGQGYEQYF
TRBJ1-3	14	.	TRBV6-1	CASIGSNPLNTIYF
TRBJ1-5	13	.	TRBV4-2	CASSQELGQPQHF
TRBJ2-3	15	TRBD1	TRBV4-2	CASSRAGTVTDTQYF
TRBJ2-1	16	.	TRBV4-2	CASSQGRESPYNEQFF
TRBJ2-5	15	TRBD2	TRBV28	CASSLSVSGGETQYF
TRBJ2-1	15	.	TRBV7-2	CASSLQTLAYNEQFF
TRBJ2-7	13	TRBD1	TRBV7-2	CASSGQGAYEQYF
TRBJ2-7	14	TRBD1	TRBV19	CASAGQATSYEQYF
TRBJ2-1	17	TRBD2	TRBV18	CASSPMREGISYNEQFF
TRBJ2-1	17	TRBD2	TRBV11-2	CASSLSRPSGSLNEQFF
TRBJ2-7	14	TRBD2	TRBV27	CASSSSGTTLEQYF